This T cell receptor beta chain was sequenced in a study of OX40 agonist ivuxolimab in advanced cancers. Study-level background: Patients received the agonistic anti-OX40 (CD134) antibody ivuxolimab.

Produced via immunoSEQ multiplex PCR; TCRdb's table is partial and in-frame only. The repertoire has about 94,000 clones, about nine tenths of them found once; the top ten carry around 0.28%. The germline V gene has CDR1 MNHNS and CDR2 SASEGT. V was cut by 5 bases and J by 7 bases, with 12 bases left in between. The CDR3 is made up of 12 amino acids. The chain joins TRBV6-1 to TRBJ2-7, with D possibly TRBD1 on 6 matching bases. This specimen consisted of CD4+ or CD8+ T cells sorted from blood, obtained in a trial of the OX40 agonist ivuxolimab. The source is an adult with an advanced solid tumor such as melanoma, head and neck, liver or kidney cancer. CDR3 coding DNA: TGTGCCAGCAGTCCCAGGGGCGAAGAGCAGTACTTC. As protein: CASSPRGEEQYF.